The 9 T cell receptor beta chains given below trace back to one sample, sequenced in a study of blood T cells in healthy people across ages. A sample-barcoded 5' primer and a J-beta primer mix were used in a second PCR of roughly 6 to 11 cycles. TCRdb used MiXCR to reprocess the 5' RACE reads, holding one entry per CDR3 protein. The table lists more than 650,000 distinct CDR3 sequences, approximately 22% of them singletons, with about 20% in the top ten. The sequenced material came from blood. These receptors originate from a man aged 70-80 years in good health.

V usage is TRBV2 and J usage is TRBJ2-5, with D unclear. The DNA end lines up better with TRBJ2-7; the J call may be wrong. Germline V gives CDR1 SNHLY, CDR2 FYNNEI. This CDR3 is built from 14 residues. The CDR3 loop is CASRYYTSSYEQYF. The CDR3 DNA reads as TGTGCCAGCAGATATTACACGAGCTCCTACGAGCAGTACTTC.

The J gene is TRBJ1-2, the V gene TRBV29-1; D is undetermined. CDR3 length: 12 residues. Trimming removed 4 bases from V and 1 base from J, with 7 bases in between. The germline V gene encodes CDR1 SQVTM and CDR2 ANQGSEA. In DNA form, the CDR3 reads TGCAGCGTTGTTTGGGGTAACTATGGCTACACCTTC. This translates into CSVVWGNYGYTF.

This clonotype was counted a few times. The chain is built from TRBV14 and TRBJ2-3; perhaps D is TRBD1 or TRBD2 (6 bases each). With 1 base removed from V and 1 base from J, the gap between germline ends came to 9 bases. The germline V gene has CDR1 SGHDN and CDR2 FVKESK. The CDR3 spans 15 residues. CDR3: CASSQVRGRTDTQYF. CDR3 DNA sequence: TGTGCCAGCAGCCAAGTTCGGGGGCGCACAGATACGCAGTATTTT. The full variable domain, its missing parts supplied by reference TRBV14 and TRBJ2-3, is EAGVTQFPSHSVIEKGQTVTLRCDPISGHDNLYWYRRVMGKEIKFLLHFVKESKQDESGMPNNRFLAERTGGTYSTLKVQPAELEDSGVYFCASSQVRGRTDTQYFGPGTRLTVL.

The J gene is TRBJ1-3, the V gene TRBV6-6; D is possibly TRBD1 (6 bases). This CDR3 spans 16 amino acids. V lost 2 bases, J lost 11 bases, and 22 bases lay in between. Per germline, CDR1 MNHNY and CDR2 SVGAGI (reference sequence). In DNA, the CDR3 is TGTGCCAGCAGTTACAAGGGGGGGATTGGAGGAGTCGCCATATATTTT. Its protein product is CASSYKGGIGGVAIYF.

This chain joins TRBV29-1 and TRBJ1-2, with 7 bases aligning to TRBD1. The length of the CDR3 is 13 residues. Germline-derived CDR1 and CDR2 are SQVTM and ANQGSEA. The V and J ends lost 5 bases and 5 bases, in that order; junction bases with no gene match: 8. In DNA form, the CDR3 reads TGCAGCGTTCGGACAGGAGATGTATATGGCTACACCTTC. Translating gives CSVRTGDVYGYTF.

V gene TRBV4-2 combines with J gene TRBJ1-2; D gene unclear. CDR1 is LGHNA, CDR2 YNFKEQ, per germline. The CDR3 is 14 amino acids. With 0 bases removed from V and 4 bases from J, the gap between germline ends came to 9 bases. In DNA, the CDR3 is TGTGCCAGCAGCCAAGATCCTGGATTCTATGGCTACACCTTC. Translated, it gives CASSQDPGFYGYTF.

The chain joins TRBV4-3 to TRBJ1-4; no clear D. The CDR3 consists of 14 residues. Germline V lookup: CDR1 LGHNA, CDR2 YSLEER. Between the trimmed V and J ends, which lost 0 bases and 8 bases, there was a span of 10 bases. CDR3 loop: CASSQDSPGEKLFF. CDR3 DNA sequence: TGCGCCAGCAGCCAAGACAGTCCGGGAGAAAAACTGTTTTTT.

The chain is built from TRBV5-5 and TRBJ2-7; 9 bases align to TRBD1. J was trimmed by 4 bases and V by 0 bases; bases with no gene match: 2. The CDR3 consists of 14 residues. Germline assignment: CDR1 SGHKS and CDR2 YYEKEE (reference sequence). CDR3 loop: CASSLETGGYEQYF. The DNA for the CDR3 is TGTGCCAGCAGCTTGGAGACAGGGGGGTACGAGCAGTACTTC.

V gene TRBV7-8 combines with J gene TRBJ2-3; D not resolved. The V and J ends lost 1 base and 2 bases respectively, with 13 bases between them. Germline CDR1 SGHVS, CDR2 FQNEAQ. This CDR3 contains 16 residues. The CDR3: CASSLVDSLPTDTQYF. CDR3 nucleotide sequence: TGTGCCAGCAGCTTAGTTGACTCACTCCCCACAGATACGCAGTATTTT.